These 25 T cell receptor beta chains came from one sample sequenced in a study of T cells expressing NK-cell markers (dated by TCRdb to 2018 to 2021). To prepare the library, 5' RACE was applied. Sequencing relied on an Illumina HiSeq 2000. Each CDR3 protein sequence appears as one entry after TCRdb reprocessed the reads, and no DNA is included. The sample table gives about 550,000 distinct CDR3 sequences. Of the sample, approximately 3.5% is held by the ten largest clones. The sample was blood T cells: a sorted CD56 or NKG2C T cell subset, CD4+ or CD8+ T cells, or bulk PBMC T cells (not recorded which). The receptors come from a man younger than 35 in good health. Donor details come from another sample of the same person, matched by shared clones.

The CDR3 spells CASSLAAGLAGGSEFF. This sequence joins TRBV7-9 and TRBJ2-1; TCRdb designates TRBD2, a call that cannot be tested without DNA. CDR3 size: 16 residues. Germline CDR1 and CDR2: SEHNR and FQNEAQ (reference sequence).

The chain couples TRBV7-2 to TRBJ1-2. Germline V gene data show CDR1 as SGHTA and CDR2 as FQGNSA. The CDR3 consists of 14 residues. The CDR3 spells CASSLDGWNYGYTF.

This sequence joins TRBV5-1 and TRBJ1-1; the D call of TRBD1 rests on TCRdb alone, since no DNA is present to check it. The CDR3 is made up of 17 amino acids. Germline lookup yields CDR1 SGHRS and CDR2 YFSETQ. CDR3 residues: CASSLPGQGGMNTEAFF.

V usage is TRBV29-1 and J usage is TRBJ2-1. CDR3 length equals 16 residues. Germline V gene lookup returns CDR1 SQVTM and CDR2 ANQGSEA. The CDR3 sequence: CSVEDPRVSSYNEQFF.

The CDR3 loop is CASSSAGPGTDTQYF. J is TRBJ2-3 and V is TRBV28; TCRdb's D call, TRBD2, is unchecked because there is no DNA. Germline CDR1 and CDR2: MDHEN and SYDVKM. The CDR3 runs to 15 residues.

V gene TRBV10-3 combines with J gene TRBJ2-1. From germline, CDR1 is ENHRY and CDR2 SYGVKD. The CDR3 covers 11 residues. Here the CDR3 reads CAISVADEQFF.

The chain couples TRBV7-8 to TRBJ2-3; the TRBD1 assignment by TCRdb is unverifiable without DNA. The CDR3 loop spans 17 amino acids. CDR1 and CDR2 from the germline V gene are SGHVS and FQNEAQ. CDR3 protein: CASSQNPGHNIGFTQYF.

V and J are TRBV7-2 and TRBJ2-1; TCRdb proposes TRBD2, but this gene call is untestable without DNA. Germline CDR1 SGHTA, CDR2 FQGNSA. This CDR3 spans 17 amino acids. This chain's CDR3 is CASSLFHGTRAPNEQFF.

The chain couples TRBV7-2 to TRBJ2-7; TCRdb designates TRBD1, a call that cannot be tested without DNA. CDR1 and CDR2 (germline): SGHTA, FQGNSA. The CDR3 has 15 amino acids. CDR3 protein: CASSWGLTRGKTWYF. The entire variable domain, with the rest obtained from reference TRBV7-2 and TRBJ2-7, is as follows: GAGVSQSPSNKVTEKGKDVELRCDPISGHTALYWYRQSLGQGLEFLIYFQGNSAPDKSGLPSDRFSAERTGGSVSTLTIQRTQQEDSAVYLCASSWGLTRGKTWYFGPGTRLTVT.

The CDR3 protein is CASSQVGPRAEAFF. The chain combines TRBV3-1 with TRBJ1-1; TCRdb names TRBD1, which stays unverified in the absence of DNA. The CDR3 totals 14 residues. Germline assignment: CDR1 LGHDT and CDR2 YNNKEL (reference sequence).

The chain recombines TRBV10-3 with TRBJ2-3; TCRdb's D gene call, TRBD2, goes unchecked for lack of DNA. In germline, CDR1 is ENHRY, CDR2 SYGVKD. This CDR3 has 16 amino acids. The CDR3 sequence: CAISDHGTSGRYTQYF.

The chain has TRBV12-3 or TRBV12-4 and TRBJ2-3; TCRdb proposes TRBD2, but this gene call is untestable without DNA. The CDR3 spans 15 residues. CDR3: CASSFGSHGADTQYF.

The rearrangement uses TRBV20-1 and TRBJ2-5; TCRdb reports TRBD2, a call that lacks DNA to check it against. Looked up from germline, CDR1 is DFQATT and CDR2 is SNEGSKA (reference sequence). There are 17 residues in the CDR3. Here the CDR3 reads CSAKGSTVAVGAETQYF.

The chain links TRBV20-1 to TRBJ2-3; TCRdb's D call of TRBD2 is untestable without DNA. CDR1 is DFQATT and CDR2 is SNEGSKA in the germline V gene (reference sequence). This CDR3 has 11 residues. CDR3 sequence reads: CSARIGREEYF.

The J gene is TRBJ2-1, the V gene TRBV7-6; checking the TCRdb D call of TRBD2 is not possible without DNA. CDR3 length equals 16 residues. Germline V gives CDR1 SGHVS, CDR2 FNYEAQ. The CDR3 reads CASSLVLGTRYNEQFF.

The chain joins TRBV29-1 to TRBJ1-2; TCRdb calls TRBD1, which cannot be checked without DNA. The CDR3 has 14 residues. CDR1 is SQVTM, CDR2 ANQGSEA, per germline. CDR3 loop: CSARGTEANYGYTF.

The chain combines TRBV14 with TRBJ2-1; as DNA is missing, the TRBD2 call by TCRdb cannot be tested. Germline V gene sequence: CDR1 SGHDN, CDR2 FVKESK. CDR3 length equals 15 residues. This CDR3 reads CASSQGRSGRSRRFF.

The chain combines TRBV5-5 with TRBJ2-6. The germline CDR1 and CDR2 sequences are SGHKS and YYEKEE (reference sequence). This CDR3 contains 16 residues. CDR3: CASSQHWGSGANVLTF.

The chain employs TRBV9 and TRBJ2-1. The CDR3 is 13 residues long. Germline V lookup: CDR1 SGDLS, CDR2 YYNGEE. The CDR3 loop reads CASSPRPTNEQFF.

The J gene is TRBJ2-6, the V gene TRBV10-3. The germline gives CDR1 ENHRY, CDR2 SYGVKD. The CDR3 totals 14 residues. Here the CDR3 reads CAISATAGANVLTF.

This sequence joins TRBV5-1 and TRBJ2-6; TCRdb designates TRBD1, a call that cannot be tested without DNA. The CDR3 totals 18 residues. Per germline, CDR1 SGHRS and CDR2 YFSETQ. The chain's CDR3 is CASSLAGTGGRGANVLTF.

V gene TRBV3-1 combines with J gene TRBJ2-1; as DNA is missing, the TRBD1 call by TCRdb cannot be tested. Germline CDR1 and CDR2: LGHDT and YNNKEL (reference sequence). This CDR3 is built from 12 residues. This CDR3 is CASSQGSRKGFF.

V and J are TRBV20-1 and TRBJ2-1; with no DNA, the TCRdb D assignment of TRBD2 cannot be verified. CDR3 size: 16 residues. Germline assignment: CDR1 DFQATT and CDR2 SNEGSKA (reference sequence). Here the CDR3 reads CSARRGGGREYNEQFF.

CDR3 residues: CASSGGSGGETQYF. V gene TRBV5-1 combines with J gene TRBJ2-5; TCRdb names TRBD1, which stays unverified in the absence of DNA. The CDR3 has 14 amino acids. The germline V gene has CDR1 SGHRS and CDR2 YFSETQ.

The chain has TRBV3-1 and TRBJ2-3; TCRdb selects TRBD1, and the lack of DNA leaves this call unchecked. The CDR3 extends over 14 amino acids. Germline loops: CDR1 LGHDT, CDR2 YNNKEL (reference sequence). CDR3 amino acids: CASSAPITPDTQYF.